This T cell receptor beta chain comes out of a study of shared clonotypes between healthy human individuals. Trimming took 5 bases from V and 8 from J, leaving 19 bases between them. CDR3 length: 15 residues. Per germline, CDR1 SEHNR and CDR2 FQNEAQ (reference sequence). As for this clone: The antigen remains unidentified.

Study results and caveats: A reduction in generation probabilities was seen for non-shared clonotypes relative to those shared by all four donors. On the whole, naive subsets had larger estimated richness than memory subsets had.

Under the authors' procedure: From ImmunoSEQ came sequences covering only the junction and carrying no quality scores, so filtering differed. Repertoires were generated with immunoSEQ multiplex PCR, while TCRdb's copy carries only in-frame clones and drops some. Clonal size and the V and J genes are those of that table, whereas D and trimming came from the DNA. The table lists a few hundred thousand clones, around 74% of them singletons. This chain links TRBV7-9 with TRBJ2-1, with D unresolved. The sample was memory CD4+ T cells sorted from blood. Stated subset: CD45RA-negative fraction. This clonotype was sampled from a man under 40 in good health. The CDR3 reads CASSPRRNNGDEQFF. Here the CDR3 DNA reads TGTGCCAGCAGCCCCAGACGGAACAACGGCGATGAGCAGTTCTTC.